A single sample gave rise to the 5 T cell receptor beta chains below, sequenced in a study of regulatory T cells in long-lasting Graves disease. Sample time point: persistent/refractory GD, antithyroid drugs over 5 years with positive TRAb. Making the TCR library involved RNA that had been extracted from PBMCs. CDR3-region Arm-PCR and iRepertoire HTBI primers produced the TCR beta libraries. TCRdb analysed the multiplex PCR reads with MiXCR anew, one entry per CDR3 protein. Among roughly 500,000 distinct CDR3 sequences, under 25% were seen once, and the ten largest hold approximately 7.8%. The sequenced sample was peripheral blood mononuclear cells (PBMCs), obtained when the disease was refractory, from a patient treated with antithyroid drugs. The origin of the receptors is a female donor with Graves disease.

This clonotype was picked up many times. The chain uses TRBV12-3 or TRBV12-4 and TRBJ1-5; a possible D gene is TRBD1 (5 bases). Trimming stripped 4 bases from V and 3 bases from J, with 10 bases between. The CDR3 totals 14 residues. The CDR3 DNA reads TGTGCCAGCAGTTCAGGGCCCGTCAATCAGCCCCAGCATTTT. This encodes CASSSGPVNQPQHF.

In its sample, this clonotype was seen many times. A read error may account for a junction end that differs from germline. J is TRBJ2-5 and V is TRBV2; D gene uncertain. Germline assignment: CDR1 SNHLY and CDR2 FYNNEI. This CDR3 comprises 15 residues. The DNA of the CDR3 is TGTGCCAGCAGAGAAGGCGCCAGCTTCCAAGAGACCCAGTACTTC. Translation: CASREGASFQETQYF.

This clonotype turned up a few times. The gene calls are TRBV5-6 and TRBJ2-7; D is perhaps TRBD1 or TRBD2 (6 bases each). V lost 3 bases, J lost 5 bases, and 18 bases lay in between. Germline V gene lookup returns CDR1 SGHDT and CDR2 YYEEEE. This CDR3 is built from 15 residues. The CDR3 protein is CASSWRGERGNEQYF. The CDR3 region has the DNA TGTGCCAGCAGCTGGCGGGGTGAAAGGGGGAACGAGCAGTACTTC.

A single count supports this clonotype. Given a much more abundant clone one base away, this may be a read error. This sequence joins TRBV7-2 and TRBJ1-1; D is undetermined. The CDR3 totals 15 residues. Trimming took off 5 bases at V and 3 bases at J, with 16 bases between the two ends. Germline loops: CDR1 SGHTA, CDR2 FQGNSA. The CDR3 protein is CASSPPFTLDTEAFF. CDR3 coding DNA: TGTGCCAGCAGCCCGCCCTTTACACTGGACACTGAAGCTTTCTTT.

As concerns this clonotype: One end of the junction does not line up with germline, which may come from a read error. The CDR3 bases are TGTGTCAGCAGTGAATTTGGCGAGCAGTACTTC. This sequence encodes CVSSEFGEQYF. The chain is built from TRBV6-1 and TRBJ2-7; D unresolved. In germline, CDR1 is MNHNS, CDR2 SASEGT. This CDR3 has 11 amino acids.